The present entry profiles one T cell receptor (beta chain) with its context. The sample comes from a study of blood T cell repertoires in COVID-19. As for the study in general: In each case, the material was cDNA or gDNA derived from T cells, B-cell-depleted T cells, or PBMCs.

How the authors handled the data: Reference gene primer amplification yielded estimated nucleated cell counts. Measured with immunoSEQ multiplex PCR; TCRdb has only the in-frame clones, and not every one. V, J and clone size derive from that table, while D and trimming were established from the DNA sequence. The table records about 100,000 clones, 75% to 95% of them present only once. The V gene lost 1 base and the J gene lost 0 bases, with 13 bases spanning the gap. The CDR3 is made up of 17 amino acids. From germline, CDR1 is LGHNA and CDR2 YNFKEQ. V and J are TRBV4-2 and TRBJ1-3; unclear D gene. This clonotype was obtained from a human donor in a cohort sampled during active COVID-19. Source material: peripheral blood. CDR3 in DNA: TGTGCCAGCAGCCAAGCGATGACGGACTACTCTGGAAACACCATATATTTT. Translation: CASSQAMTDYSGNTIYF.